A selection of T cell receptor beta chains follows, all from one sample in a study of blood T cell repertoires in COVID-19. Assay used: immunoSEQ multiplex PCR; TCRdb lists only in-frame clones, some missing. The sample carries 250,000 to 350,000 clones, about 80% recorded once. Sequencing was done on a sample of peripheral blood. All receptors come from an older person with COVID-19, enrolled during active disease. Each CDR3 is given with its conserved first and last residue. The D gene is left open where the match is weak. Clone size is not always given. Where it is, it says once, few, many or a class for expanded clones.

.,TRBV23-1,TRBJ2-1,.,TGCGCCAGCAGCCAAAGGGGAGGCCGGCCCCATTACAATGAGCAGTTCTTC,CASSQRGGRPHYNEQFF
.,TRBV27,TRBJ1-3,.,TGTGCCAGCAGTTTATCTGGGACATCCTCTGGAAACACCATATATTTT,CASSLSGTSSGNTIYF
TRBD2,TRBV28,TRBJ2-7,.,TGTGCCAGCGTCTACCGGAACGGGGGGGAGCAGTACTTC,CASVYRNGGEQYF
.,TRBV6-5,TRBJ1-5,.,TGTGCCAGCCGTCCACCAGGGTCTAGCAATCAGCCCCAGCATTTT,CASRPPGSSNQPQHF
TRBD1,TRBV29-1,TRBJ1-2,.,TGCAGCGTTAGTCCGGGGACAGGGGACTATGGCTACACCTTC,CSVSPGTGDYGYTF
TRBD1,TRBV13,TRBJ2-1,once,TGTGCCAGCAGTCGAGACAGGGGGAATGAGCAGTTCTTC,CASSRDRGNEQFF
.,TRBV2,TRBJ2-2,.,TGTGCCAGCAGCGCAACAGACAGGCGGGAGCTGTTTTTT,CASSATDRRELFF
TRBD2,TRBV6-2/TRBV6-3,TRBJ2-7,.,TGTGCCAGCAGTTACCCGAAGCCTAGCGGGATCCCCTACGAGCAGTACTTC,CASSYPKPSGIPYEQYF
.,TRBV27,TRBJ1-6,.,TGTGCCAGCAGTCCACGGGTCTCTTCACCCCTCCACTTT,CASSPRVSSPLHF
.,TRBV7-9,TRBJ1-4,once,TGTGCCAGCAGCGCCGGGTGGCCTGACGGTGAAAAACTGTTTTTT,CASSAGWPDGEKLFF
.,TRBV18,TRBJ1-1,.,TGTGCCAGCTCACCGGGAAGTGCCAGGGGCCCAAGTACTGAAGCTTTCTTT,CASSPGSARGPSTEAFF
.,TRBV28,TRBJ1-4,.,TGTGCCAGCAGTTTATCAGGTGCAACTAATGAAAAACTGTTTTTT,CASSLSGATNEKLFF
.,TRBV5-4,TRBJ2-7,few,TGTGCCAGCAGACCTACCCCGAATAGCTACGAGCAGTACTTC,CASRPTPNSYEQYF
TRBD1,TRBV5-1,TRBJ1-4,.,TGCGCCAGCAGCTCGGGACAGTCCTCGGGGAAACTGTTTTTT,CASSSGQSSGKLFF
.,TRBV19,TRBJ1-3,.,TGTGCCAGTAGTATGGAATTTGGGGGCAATTCTGGAAACACCATATATTTT,CASSMEFGGNSGNTIYF
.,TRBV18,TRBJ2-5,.,TGTGCCAGCTCGATCGGGATGGGCCAAGAGACCCAGTACTTC,CASSIGMGQETQYF
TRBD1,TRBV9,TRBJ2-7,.,TGTGCCAGCAGCGCGGGGACAGGGGCACGAGAGCAGTACTTC,CASSAGTGAREQYF
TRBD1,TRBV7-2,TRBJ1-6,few,TGTGCCAGCAGCTTAATGGGACAGCCATATAATTCACCCCTCCACTTT,CASSLMGQPYNSPLHF
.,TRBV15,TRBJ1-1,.,TGTGCCACCAGCAGTCTAATGAACACTGAAGCTTTCTTT,CATSSLMNTEAFF
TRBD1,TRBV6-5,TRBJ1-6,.,TGTGCCAGCAGCCCGGGACAGGGTGTAGCCCTCCACTTT,CASSPGQGVALHF
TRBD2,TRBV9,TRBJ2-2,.,TGTGCCAGCAGCGTAGGTGGCGGGGGGGCCTCCGGGGAGCTGTTTTTT,CASSVGGGGASGELFF
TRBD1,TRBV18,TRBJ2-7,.,TGTGCCAGCTCACGGCCGGGACAGGGGCTTTACGAGCAGTACTTC,CASSRPGQGLYEQYF
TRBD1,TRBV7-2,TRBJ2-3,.,TGTGCCAGCAGCTCAGGACAGGGGTACACAGATACGCAGTATTTT,CASSSGQGYTDTQYF
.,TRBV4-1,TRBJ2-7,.,TGCGCCAGCAGCCAAGGCGTCTCGCATCTGTACGAGCAGTACTTC,CASSQGVSHLYEQYF
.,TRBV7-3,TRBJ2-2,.,TGTGCCAGCAGCTTGGCCTCCGGGGAGCTGTTTTTT,CASSLASGELFF
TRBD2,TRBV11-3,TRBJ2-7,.,TGTGCCAGCAGCTATAGCGGGGGACAACGGGAGCAGTACTTC,CASSYSGGQREQYF
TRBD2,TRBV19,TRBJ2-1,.,TGTGCCAGTAGTAACCTAGCGGGGGGGTACAATGAGCAGTTCTTC,CASSNLAGGYNEQFF
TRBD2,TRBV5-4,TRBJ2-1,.,TGTGCCAGCAGCTTGCAACTAGCGGGAGGGTACAATGAGCAGTTCTTC,CASSLQLAGGYNEQFF
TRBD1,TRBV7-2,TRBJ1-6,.,TGTGCCAGCAGCTCCCCCGACAGGGTTTCACCCCTCCACTTT,CASSSPDRVSPLHF
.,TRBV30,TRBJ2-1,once,TGTGCCTGGAGTGCGGGGTTGGGGAATGAGCAGTTCTTC,CAWSAGLGNEQFF
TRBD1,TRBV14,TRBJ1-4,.,TGTGCCAGCAGCCAGACAGGGGGAGGAAAACTGTTTTTT,CASSQTGGGKLFF
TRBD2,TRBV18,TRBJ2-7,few,TGTGCCAGCTCCCCTTTACCTTCGGCGGGAGAGTACGAGCAGTACTTC,CASSPLPSAGEYEQYF
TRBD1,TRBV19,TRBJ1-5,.,TGTGCCAGTAGTAGGGACAGGGTGAATCAGCCCCAGCATTTT,CASSRDRVNQPQHF
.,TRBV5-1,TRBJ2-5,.,TGCGCCAGCAGCTTGGAAGGTTCAGGGTTCGAGACCCAGTACTTC,CASSLEGSGFETQYF
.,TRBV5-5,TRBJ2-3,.,TGTGCCAGCAGCTTGACAGGGGATACGCAGTATTTT,CASSLTGDTQYF
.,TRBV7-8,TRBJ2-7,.,TGTGCCAGCAGCTTACTAGGGGGCGAGCAGTACTTC,CASSLLGGEQYF
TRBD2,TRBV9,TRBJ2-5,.,TGTGCCAGGCCGATGGGCGGGGGGAAAACTAAAGAGACCCAGTACTTC,CARPMGGGKTKETQYF
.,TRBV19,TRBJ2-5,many,TGTGCCAGTATGGGGAGGTCGGAGACCCAGTACTTC,CASMGRSETQYF
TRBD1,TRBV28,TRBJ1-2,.,TGTGCCAGCAGTTTTGGGACAGGGGGCTTTAGGGGTGGCTACACCTTC,CASSFGTGGFRGGYTF
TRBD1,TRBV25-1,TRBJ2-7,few,TGTGCCACTGAACGGGACAGGGGGACTGACGAGCAGTACTTC,CATERDRGTDEQYF
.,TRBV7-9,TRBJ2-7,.,TGTGCCAGCAGCTTAGGACTAGATTTTCCGTTCGAGCAGTACTTC,CASSLGLDFPFEQYF
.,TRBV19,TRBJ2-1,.,TGTGCCAGTAGTCCGGGACTCCCAGCTCGCGAGCAGTTCTTC,CASSPGLPAREQFF
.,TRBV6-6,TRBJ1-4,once,TGTGCCAGCAGTTACCATATACAGTCAACTAATGAAAAACTGTTTTTT,CASSYHIQSTNEKLFF
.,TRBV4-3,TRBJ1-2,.,TGCGCCAGCAGTTTACCCGGGACAACTGATGGCTACACCTTC,CASSLPGTTDGYTF
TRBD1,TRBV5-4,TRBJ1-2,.,TGTGCCAGCAGCCTGGGGACAGGGGGGGACTATGGCTACACCTTC,CASSLGTGGDYGYTF
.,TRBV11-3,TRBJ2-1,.,TGTGCCAGCAGCTTAGATTCAGAGGGTGAGCAGTTCTTC,CASSLDSEGEQFF
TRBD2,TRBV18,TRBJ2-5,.,TGTGCCAGCTCACCGGGACTAGCGGGAGGGACGATAGAGACCCAGTACTTC,CASSPGLAGGTIETQYF
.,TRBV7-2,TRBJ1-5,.,TGTGCCAGCAGCCCCCCCGATCAGCCCCAGCATTTT,CASSPPDQPQHF
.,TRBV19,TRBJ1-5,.,TGTGCCAGTAGTATGCGGGGGGAGAGGAGCAATCAGCCCCAGCATTTT,CASSMRGERSNQPQHF